The next 12 T cell receptor beta chains were all read from a single sample in a study of blood T cell repertoires in COVID-19. The table came from immunoSEQ multiplex PCR; TCRdb's copy has only in-frame clones and leaves some out. The sample carries roughly 150,000 clones, 75% to 85% recorded once. Sequencing input: peripheral blood. Every receptor here comes from a man in his fifties or sixties with acute or convalescent COVID-19.

This chain links TRBV7-2 with TRBJ1-1; TRBD1 matches 8 bases. The V gene end was trimmed by 3 bases and the J gene end by 5 bases; junction bases not matched to a gene: 5. Germline V gene data show CDR1 as SGHTA and CDR2 as FQGNSA. The CDR3 totals 14 residues. The CDR3 loop is CASSFQGARTEAFF. The CDR3 DNA reads as TGTGCCAGCAGCTTCCAGGGGGCAAGAACTGAAGCTTTCTTT. The entire variable domain, with the rest obtained from reference TRBV7-2 and TRBJ1-1, is as follows: GAGVSQSPSNKVTEKGKDVELRCDPISGHTALYWYRQSLGQGLEFLIYFQGNSAPDKSGLPSDRFSAERTGGSVSTLTIQRTQQEDSAVYLCASSFQGARTEAFFGQGTRLTVV.

V and J are TRBV7-2 and TRBJ2-2; D ambiguous. The V gene's germline CDR1 is SGHTA and CDR2 FQGNSA. Trimming removed 1 base from V and 4 bases from J, with 4 bases in between. The CDR3 sequence is 13 residues long. The CDR3 sequence is CASSLVSTGELFF. CDR3 bases: TGTGCCAGCAGCTTAGTATCCACCGGGGAGCTGTTTTTT.

V is TRBV7-9 and J is TRBJ1-1; D is uncertain. Deletions cut 5 bases from V and 1 base from J, with 8 bases between. This CDR3 comprises 13 residues. Germline V gene lookup returns CDR1 SEHNR and CDR2 FQNEAQ (reference sequence). The CDR3 sequence is CASSQNPNTEAFF. CDR3 bases: TGTGCCAGCAGCCAGAACCCGAACACTGAAGCTTTCTTT.

The V call is TRBV3-1 (or the pseudogene TRBV3-2), the J call TRBJ2-3; 7 positions match TRBD1. Trimming took 1 base from V and 2 from J; bases not matched to a gene: 3. The V gene's germline CDR1 is LGHDT and CDR2 YNNKEL (reference sequence). The CDR3 spans 15 residues. For the CDR3, the DNA is TGTGCCAGCAGCCAAGGTGGGACAGTCACAGATACGCAGTATTTT. Amino acids: CASSQGGTVTDTQYF.

The chain employs TRBV7-2 and TRBJ1-6, with D possibly matching TRBD1 (6 bases). CDR3 length: 14 amino acids. Trimming took 3 bases from V and 4 from J, leaving 7 bases between them. Per germline, CDR1 SGHTA and CDR2 FQGNSA. The CDR3 sequence is CASSLTGYNSPLHF. The CDR3, as DNA: TGTGCCAGCAGCTTGACAGGTTATAATTCACCCCTCCACTTT.

The chain is built from TRBV9 and TRBJ2-2, with 15 bases fitting TRBD2. Looked up from germline, CDR1 is SGDLS and CDR2 is YYNGEE. The CDR3 has 17 residues. V lost 4 bases, J lost 5 bases, and 6 bases stayed unmatched. CDR3 sequence reads: CASSPGLAGGSTGELFF. In DNA, the CDR3 is TGTGCCAGCAGCCCGGGACTAGCGGGAGGCTCGACCGGGGAGCTGTTTTTT.

This clone was counted a single time. V gene TRBV7-8 combines with J gene TRBJ2-3; 9 bases are a match to TRBD2. V lost 6 bases to trimming and J lost 0 bases; unmatched junction nucleotides: 7. Germline CDR1 is SGHVS and CDR2 is FQNEAQ. The CDR3 contains 16 residues. For the CDR3, the DNA is TGTGCCAGCAGTACTCTAGCGGGGAGTAGCACAGATACGCAGTATTTT. This sequence encodes CASSTLAGSSTDTQYF.

V usage is TRBV5-1 and J usage is TRBJ2-2; TRBD2 agrees at 12 bases. The CDR3 contains 16 residues. Trimming removed 3 bases from V and 4 bases from J; junction bases left unmatched: 4. Germline V gives CDR1 SGHRS, CDR2 YFSETQ. CDR3 loop: CASSSSSGRGTGELFF. CDR3 sequence (DNA): TGCGCCAGCAGCTCCTCTAGCGGGAGGGGCACCGGGGAGCTGTTTTTT.

The V and J genes are TRBV6-5 and TRBJ2-5, with TRBD2 identical over 8 bases. Trimming took 6 bases from V and 5 from J; bases not matched to a gene: 11. CDR3 length equals 15 residues. Germline V gives CDR1 MNHEY, CDR2 SVGAGI. CDR3 residues: CASRSLLGGAETQYF. DNA of the CDR3: TGTGCCAGCAGGTCCTTACTCGGGGGGGCGGAGACCCAGTACTTC.

The chain employs TRBV7-2 and TRBJ2-7; D ambiguous. The V end lost 5 bases, the J end lost 2 bases, and 13 bases lay between the germline ends. There are 14 residues in the CDR3. Germline V lookup: CDR1 SGHTA, CDR2 FQGNSA. CDR3 sequence: CASSLDVGPYEQYF. Written as DNA, the CDR3 is TGTGCCAGCAGCCTCGATGTGGGCCCCTACGAGCAGTACTTC.

This chain joins TRBV29-1 and TRBJ2-7; the D is unclear. Germline V CDR1 and CDR2: SQVTM, ANQGSEA. The germline V and J ends were trimmed by 6 bases and 5 bases, with 20 bases remaining between them. The CDR3 length is 14 residues. The CDR3: CSVARFGTAHEQYF. CDR3 nucleotides: TGCAGCGTCGCTAGGTTTGGTACGGCCCACGAGCAGTACTTC.

V usage is TRBV19 and J usage is TRBJ2-2; possible D gene TRBD1, 6 bases. The V gene's germline CDR1 is LNHDA and CDR2 SQIVND (reference sequence). Trimming took off 4 bases at V and 4 bases at J, with 13 bases between the two ends. The CDR3 contains 15 residues. As DNA, the CDR3 is TGTGCCAGTAGTAACACCCGACAGGTCACCGGGGAGCTGTTTTTT. Its protein is CASSNTRQVTGELFF.